Listed below are T cell receptor beta chains from one sample, sequenced in a study of cytomegalovirus exposure and HLA in healthy donors. Clones were read by immunoSEQ multiplex PCR, and TCRdb kept only the in-frame ones, dropping some. The sample has roughly 130,000 clones, around 74% seen once. The specimen was PBMCs. All receptors derive from a man in his forties in good health and CMV-seropositive. The CDR3 runs from the conserved cysteine through the conserved F or W. Each record gives: clone size, J gene, CDR3 length, V gene, D gene, CDR3 DNA, CDR3 protein. The D gene is left open where the match is weak. Clone size is not always given. Where it is, it says once, few, many or a class for expanded clones.

>.|TRBJ2-7|13|TRBV5-6|.
TGTGCCAGCAGCTTCCAACAGTTCTACGAGCAGTACTTC
CASSFQQFYEQYF
>.|TRBJ2-7|12|TRBV30|TRBD1
TGTGCCTGGGGGACAGGTCCCTACGAGCAGTACTTC
CAWGTGPYEQYF
>.|TRBJ2-7|13|TRBV11-3|.
TGTGCCAGCAGCTTAGACAGGGGATACGAGCAGTACTTC
CASSLDRGYEQYF
>once|TRBJ2-3|18|TRBV11-2|TRBD2
TGTGCCAGCAGCTTCGGACTAGCGGGAGATAAGGTTCTGGATACGCAGTATTTT
CASSFGLAGDKVLDTQYF
>.|TRBJ2-5|14|TRBV7-2|.
TGTGCCAGCAGCTCCCGACAGGTTGGCGAGACCCAGTACTTC
CASSSRQVGETQYF
>.|TRBJ2-1|14|TRBV6-4|TRBD2
TGTGCCAGCAGTGAGGGACTAGCTGGCAATGAGCAGTTCTTC
CASSEGLAGNEQFF
>.|TRBJ2-7|19|TRBV28|TRBD2
TGTGCCAGCAGTTCGCCAGCGGGAACTATACGCGGGAGTCAATACGAGCAGTACTTC
CASSSPAGTIRGSQYEQYF
>.|TRBJ2-1|13|TRBV7-9|.
TGTGCCAGCAGCCCCAGACAGTACAATGAGCAGTTCTTC
CASSPRQYNEQFF
>.|TRBJ2-1|13|TRBV25-1|.
TGTGCCAGCAGTGACGACTTATCCAAAAGAGTGTTCTTC
CASSDDLSKRVFF
>.|TRBJ2-1|15|TRBV5-1|TRBD1
TGCGCCAGCAGCCTCGGGACAGGATCCTACAATGAGCAGTTCTTC
CASSLGTGSYNEQFF
>.|TRBJ1-2|16|TRBV28|.
TGTGCCAGCAGGTCAGGTGCCCGACCAGTTAACTATGGCTACACCTTC
CASRSGARPVNYGYTF
>.|TRBJ2-3|14|TRBV6-5|.
TGTGCCAGCAGTTACTCCCGAGCCCGTGATACGCAGTATTTT
CASSYSRARDTQYF
>.|TRBJ2-3|18|TRBV9|TRBD2
TGTGCCAGCAGCGTACGAAGTCTGTCGGGGGGGCACGCAGATACGCAGTATTTT
CASSVRSLSGGHADTQYF
>.|TRBJ1-5|13|TRBV7-2|.
TGTGCCAGCAGCCTTCCGGGAAATCAGCCCCAGCATTTT
CASSLPGNQPQHF
>.|TRBJ1-1|14|TRBV2|.
TGTGCCAGCATAGGGGGGGTTGGGAACACTGAAGCTTTCTTT
CASIGGVGNTEAFF
>.|TRBJ2-3|16|TRBV7-9|TRBD1
TGTGCCAGCAGCTTAGCACAGGGGGCCCACCTCCCTACGCAGTATTTT
CASSLAQGAHLPTQYF
>.|TRBJ2-5|17|TRBV18|TRBD2
TGTGCCAGCTCACCACCGGGACTAGCGGGAGAGGAAGAGACCCAGTACTTC
CASSPPGLAGEEETQYF
>.|TRBJ1-2|13|TRBV10-3|TRBD1
TGTGCCATCCTGGGACAGGGGAACTATGGCTACACCTTC
CAILGQGNYGYTF
>once|TRBJ1-6|18|TRBV12-5|TRBD1
TGTGCTAGTGCCTCGACAGGGACTTTAGACTCCTATAATTCACCCCTCCACTTT
CASASTGTLDSYNSPLHF
>.|TRBJ2-1|15|TRBV6-6|.
TGTGCCAGCGCCCGGCCGGGCGGGGACTACAATGAGCAGTTCTTC
CASARPGGDYNEQFF